A single sample gave rise to the 8 T cell receptor beta chains below, sequenced in a study of shared clonotypes between healthy human individuals. TCRdb's table, derived via immunoSEQ multiplex PCR, lists solely in-frame clones and lacks some. The sample holds over 1.5 million clones, roughly 98% seen once. The sequencing input was naive CD4+ T cells sorted from blood. Subset meaning: CD45RA+ positively selected. These receptors were taken from a young man in good health.

The chain carries TRBV28 and TRBJ2-5; 9 bases are a match to TRBD2. V shed 5 bases and J 1 base; nucleotides not matched to a gene: 14. Germline assignment: CDR1 MDHEN and CDR2 SYDVKM. The CDR3 extends over 18 amino acids. For the CDR3, the DNA is TGTGCCAGCAGTCCCATTAGGAGCGGGAGGTTCCTCCAAGAGACCCAGTACTTC. It translates to CASSPIRSGRFLQETQYF.

The V and J genes are TRBV19 and TRBJ1-5; D ambiguous. The V gene's germline CDR1 is LNHDA and CDR2 SQIVND (reference sequence). This CDR3 comprises 12 residues. Deletions cut 5 bases from V and 8 bases from J, with 10 bases between. CDR3 sequence (DNA): TGTGCCAGTAGTTTAAGGAACGAGCCCCAGCATTTT. It codes for CASSLRNEPQHF.

The chain has TRBV28 and TRBJ2-1; maybe TRBD1 (6 bases). V gave up 5 bases and J gave up 6 bases, with 20 bases separating them. CDR1 is MDHEN, CDR2 SYDVKM, per germline. The CDR3 runs to 16 residues. The CDR3 DNA reads as TGTGCCAGCAGTCCTGCCGGCCGGACAGATTCCAATGAGCAGTTCTTC. Residues: CASSPAGRTDSNEQFF.

The chain joins TRBV29-1 to TRBJ2-1; possibly TRBD2 for D (6 bases). The V end lost 4 bases, the J end lost 3 bases, and 13 bases lay between the germline ends. This CDR3 has 14 amino acids. Germline lookup yields CDR1 SQVTM and CDR2 ANQGSEA. The CDR3 sequence: CSVATGLIYNEQFF. CDR3 nucleotide sequence: TGCAGCGTTGCGACGGGACTCATCTACAATGAGCAGTTCTTC.

The chain recombines TRBV19 with TRBJ2-5; 11 nucleotides match TRBD2. The germline V gene encodes CDR1 LNHDA and CDR2 SQIVND (reference sequence). This CDR3 spans 15 amino acids. J was trimmed by 0 bases and V by 6 bases; bases with no gene match: 3. Written as DNA, the CDR3 is TGTGCCAGTAGGGCTAGCGGGAGGTACCAAGAGACCCAGTACTTC. Residues: CASRASGRYQETQYF.

The chain couples TRBV28 to TRBJ1-5, with TRBD1 matching over 7 bases. Losses at the gene ends were 4 bases for V and 9 bases for J; bases not matched to a gene: 18. Germline CDR1 MDHEN, CDR2 SYDVKM. This CDR3 has 17 residues. The CDR3 spells CASSSPGGQSSSRPQHF. The CDR3 DNA reads TGTGCCAGCAGTTCACCAGGGGGACAGAGTAGTTCTCGGCCCCAGCATTTT.

The chain is built from TRBV29-1 and TRBJ2-1; 8 bases align to TRBD1. With 7 bases clipped from V and 9 bases from J, the junction kept 8 bases outside the gene matches. Germline values: CDR1 SQVTM, CDR2 ANQGSEA. The CDR3 spans 12 residues. CDR3 protein: CSADRVTAEQFF. CDR3 nucleotides: TGCAGCGCGGACAGGGTCACGGCTGAGCAGTTCTTC.

This clone came up once. J is TRBJ2-3 and V is TRBV5-8, with TRBD2 matching over 8 bases. The V gene's germline CDR1 is SGHTS and CDR2 YDEGEE. The CDR3 covers 15 residues. J lost 3 bases, V lost 4 bases, and 7 bases had no gene match. The CDR3 nucleotides are TGTGCCAGCAGCCCCCGGGTAGCGGGGACAGATACGCAGTATTTT. Its translation is CASSPRVAGTDTQYF.